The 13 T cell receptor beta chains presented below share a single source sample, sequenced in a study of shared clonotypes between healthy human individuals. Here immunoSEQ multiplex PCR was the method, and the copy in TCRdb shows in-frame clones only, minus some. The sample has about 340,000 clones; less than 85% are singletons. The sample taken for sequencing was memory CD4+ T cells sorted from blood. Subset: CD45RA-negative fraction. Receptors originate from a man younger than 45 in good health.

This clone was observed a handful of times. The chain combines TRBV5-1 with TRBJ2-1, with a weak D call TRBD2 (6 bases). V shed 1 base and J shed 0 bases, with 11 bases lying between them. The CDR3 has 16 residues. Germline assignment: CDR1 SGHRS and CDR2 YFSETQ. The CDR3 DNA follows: TGCGCCAGCAGCTTGAGCGGGTTGGGCTCCTACAATGAGCAGTTCTTC. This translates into CASSLSGLGSYNEQFF. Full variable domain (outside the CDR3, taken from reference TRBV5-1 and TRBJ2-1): KAGVTQTPRYLIKTRGQQVTLSCSPISGHRSVSWYQQTPGQGLQFLFEYFSETQRNKGNFPGRFSGRQFSNSRSEMNVSTLELGDSALYLCASSLSGLGSYNEQFFGPGTRLTVL.

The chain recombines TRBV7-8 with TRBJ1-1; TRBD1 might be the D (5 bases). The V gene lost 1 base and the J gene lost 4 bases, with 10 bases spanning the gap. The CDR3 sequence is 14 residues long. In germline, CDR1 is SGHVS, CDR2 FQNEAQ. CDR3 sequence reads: CASSLGQGPTEAFF. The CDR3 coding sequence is TGTGCCAGCAGCTTAGGGCAGGGACCCACTGAAGCTTTCTTT. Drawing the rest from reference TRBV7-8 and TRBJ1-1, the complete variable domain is GAGVSQSPRYKVAKRGQDVALRCDPISGHVSLFWYQQALGQGPEFLTYFQNEAQLDKSGLPSDRFFAERPEGSVSTLKIQRTQQEDSAVYLCASSLGQGPTEAFFGQGTRLTVV.

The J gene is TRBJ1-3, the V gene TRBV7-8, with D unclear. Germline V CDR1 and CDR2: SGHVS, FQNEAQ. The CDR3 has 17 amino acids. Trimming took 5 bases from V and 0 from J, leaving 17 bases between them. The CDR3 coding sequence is TGTGCCAGCAGCGTACACGGACGGACCATCTCTGGAAACACCATATATTTT. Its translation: CASSVHGRTISGNTIYF.

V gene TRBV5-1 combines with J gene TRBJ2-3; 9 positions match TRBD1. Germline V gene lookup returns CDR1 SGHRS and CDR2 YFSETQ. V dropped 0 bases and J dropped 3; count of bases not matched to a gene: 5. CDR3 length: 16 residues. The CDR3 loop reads CASSLVGQGKTDTQYF. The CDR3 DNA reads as TGCGCCAGCAGCTTGGTAGGACAGGGGAAGACAGATACGCAGTATTTT. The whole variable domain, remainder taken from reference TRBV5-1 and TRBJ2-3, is KAGVTQTPRYLIKTRGQQVTLSCSPISGHRSVSWYQQTPGQGLQFLFEYFSETQRNKGNFPGRFSGRQFSNSRSEMNVSTLELGDSALYLCASSLVGQGKTDTQYFGPGTRLTVL.

CDR3 sequence: CASSESSNRKETQYF. CDR3 coding DNA: TGTGCCAGCAGTGAAAGTAGTAACAGGAAAGAGACCCAGTACTTC. The chain has TRBV2 and TRBJ2-5; weak D call: TRBD1 (5 bases). Germline CDR1 SNHLY, CDR2 FYNNEI. CDR3 length: 15 residues. V lost 2 bases and J lost 3, with 13 bases in between.

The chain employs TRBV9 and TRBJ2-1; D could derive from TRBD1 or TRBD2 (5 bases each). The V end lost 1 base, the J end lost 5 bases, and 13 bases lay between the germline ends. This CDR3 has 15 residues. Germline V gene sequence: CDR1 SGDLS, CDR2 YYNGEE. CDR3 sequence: CASSVTGLGDNEQFF. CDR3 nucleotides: TGTGCCAGCAGCGTAACCGGTTTGGGGGACAATGAGCAGTTCTTC.

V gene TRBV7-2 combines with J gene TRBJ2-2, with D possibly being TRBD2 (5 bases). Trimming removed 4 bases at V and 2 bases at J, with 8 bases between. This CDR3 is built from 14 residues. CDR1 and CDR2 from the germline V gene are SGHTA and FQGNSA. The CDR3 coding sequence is TGTGCCAGCAGCTGGACGGGAAACACCGGGGAGCTGTTTTTT. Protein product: CASSWTGNTGELFF.

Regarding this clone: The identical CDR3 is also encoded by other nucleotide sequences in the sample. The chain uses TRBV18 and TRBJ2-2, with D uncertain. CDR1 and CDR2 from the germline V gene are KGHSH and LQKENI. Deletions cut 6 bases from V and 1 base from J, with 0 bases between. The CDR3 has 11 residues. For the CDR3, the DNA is TGTGCCAGCTCGAACACCGGGGAGCTGTTTTTT. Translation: CASSNTGELFF.

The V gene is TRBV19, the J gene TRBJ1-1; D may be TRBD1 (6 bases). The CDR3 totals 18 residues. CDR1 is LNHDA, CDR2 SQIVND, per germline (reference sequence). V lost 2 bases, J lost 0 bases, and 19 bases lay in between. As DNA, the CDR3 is TGTGCCAGTAGTATATTGACAGGTGGGAGATTCATGAACACTGAAGCTTTCTTT. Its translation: CASSILTGGRFMNTEAFF.

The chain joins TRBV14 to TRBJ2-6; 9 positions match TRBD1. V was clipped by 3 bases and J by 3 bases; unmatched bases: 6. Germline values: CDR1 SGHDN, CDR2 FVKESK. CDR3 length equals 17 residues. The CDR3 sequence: CASSQYYRGRGANVLTF. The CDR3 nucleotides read TGTGCCAGCAGCCAGTACTACAGGGGGCGTGGGGCCAACGTCCTGACTTTC.

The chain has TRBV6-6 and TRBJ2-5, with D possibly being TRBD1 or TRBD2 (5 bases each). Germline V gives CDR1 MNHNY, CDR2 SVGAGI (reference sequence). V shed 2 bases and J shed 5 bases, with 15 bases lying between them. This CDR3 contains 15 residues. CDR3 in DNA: TGTGCCAGCAGTTACGAGGGGATCAGGCGGGAGACCCAGTACTTC. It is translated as CASSYEGIRRETQYF.

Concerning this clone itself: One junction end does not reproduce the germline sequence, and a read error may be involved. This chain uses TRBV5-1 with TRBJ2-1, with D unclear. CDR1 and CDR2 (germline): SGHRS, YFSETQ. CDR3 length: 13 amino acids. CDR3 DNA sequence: TGCGCCAGCAGTTTGGATTTTCGTGGTGAGCAGTTCTTC. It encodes CASSLDFRGEQFF. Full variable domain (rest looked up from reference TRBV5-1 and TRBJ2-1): KAGVTQTPRYLIKTRGQQVTLSCSPISGHRSVSWYQQTPGQGLQFLFEYFSETQRNKGNFPGRFSGRQFSNSRSEMNVSTLELGDSALYLCASSLDFRGEQFFGPGTRLTVL.

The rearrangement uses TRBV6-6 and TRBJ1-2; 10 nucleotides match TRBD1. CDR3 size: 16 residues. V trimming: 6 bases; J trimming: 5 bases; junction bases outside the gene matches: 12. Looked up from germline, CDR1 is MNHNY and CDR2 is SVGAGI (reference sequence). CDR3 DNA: TGTGCCAGCAGCCCGCATGGACAGGGGGAGGGTTATGGCTACACCTTC. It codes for CASSPHGQGEGYGYTF.